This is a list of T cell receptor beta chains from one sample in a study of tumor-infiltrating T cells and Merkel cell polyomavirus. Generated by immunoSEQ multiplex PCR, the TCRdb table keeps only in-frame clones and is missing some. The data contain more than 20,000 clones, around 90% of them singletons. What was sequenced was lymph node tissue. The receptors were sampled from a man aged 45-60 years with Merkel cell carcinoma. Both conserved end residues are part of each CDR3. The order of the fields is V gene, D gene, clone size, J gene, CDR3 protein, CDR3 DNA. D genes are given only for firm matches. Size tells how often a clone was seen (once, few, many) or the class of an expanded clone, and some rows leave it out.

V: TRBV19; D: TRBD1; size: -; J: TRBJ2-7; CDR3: CASSEGGQGASYEQYF; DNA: TGTGCCAGTAGTGAGGGGGGACAGGGGGCTTCCTACGAGCAGTACTTC
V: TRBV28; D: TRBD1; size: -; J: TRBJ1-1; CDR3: CASSADRVGTEAFF; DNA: TGTGCCAGCAGCGCGGACAGGGTCGGGACTGAAGCTTTCTTT
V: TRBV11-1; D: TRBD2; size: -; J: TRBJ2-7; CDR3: CASSLGGSGMFSYEQYF; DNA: TGTGCCAGCAGCCTAGGCGGGAGCGGTATGTTTTCCTACGAGCAGTACTTC
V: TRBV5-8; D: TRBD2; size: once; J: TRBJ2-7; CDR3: CASSPTSGRAPEQYF; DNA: TGTGCCAGCAGCCCCACTAGCGGGAGGGCGCCCGAGCAGTACTTC
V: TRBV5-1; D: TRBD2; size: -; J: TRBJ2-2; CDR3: CASRFGVSGDTGELFF; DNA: TGCGCCAGCAGGTTCGGCGTTAGCGGGGACACCGGGGAGCTGTTCTTT
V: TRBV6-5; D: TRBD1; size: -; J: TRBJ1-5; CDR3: CASSTGGNQPQHF; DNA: TGTGCCAGCAGCACAGGGGGCAATCAGCCCCAGCATTTT
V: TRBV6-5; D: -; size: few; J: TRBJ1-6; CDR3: CASRERGYESPLHF; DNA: TGTGCCAGCAGGGAAAGGGGGTATGAATCACCCCTCCACTTT
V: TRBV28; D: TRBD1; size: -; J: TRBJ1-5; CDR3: CASSRGQGTYQPQHF; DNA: TGTGCCAGCAGTCGGGGACAGGGGACCTATCAGCCCCAGCATTTT
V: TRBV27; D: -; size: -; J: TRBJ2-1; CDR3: CASSPTVTFPYNEQFF; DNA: TGTGCCAGCAGTCCGACAGTTACTTTCCCCTACAATGAGCAGTTCTTC
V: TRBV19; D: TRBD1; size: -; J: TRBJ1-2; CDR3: CATSGKRGRGYGYTF; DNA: TGTGCCACCTCCGGGAAGAGGGGGCGCGGCTATGGCTACACCTTC
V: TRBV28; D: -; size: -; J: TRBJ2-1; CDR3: CASSLLQVNEQFF; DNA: TGTGCCAGCAGTTTGTTACAGGTGAATGAGCAGTTCTTC
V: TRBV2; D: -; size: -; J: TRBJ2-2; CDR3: CASQVTGNTGELFF; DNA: TGTGCCAGCCAAGTAACGGGTAACACCGGGGAGCTGTTTTTT
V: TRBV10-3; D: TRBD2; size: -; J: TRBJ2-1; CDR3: CAISVASGGSSYNEQFF; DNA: TGTGCCATCAGTGTGGCTAGCGGGGGGAGCTCCTACAATGAGCAGTTCTTC
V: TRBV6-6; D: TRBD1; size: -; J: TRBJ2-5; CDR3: CASSYGQGQETQYF; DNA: TGTGCCAGCAGTTACGGACAGGGTCAAGAGACCCAGTACTTC